The T cell receptor beta chain described here comes from a study of blood T cell repertoires in COVID-19. Study as a whole: Donors in Cohort 3 who had recovered were those with two negative PCRs, healthcare professional clearance, or resolution of their symptoms. Donors in the United States, Italy and Spain gave samples during acute or convalescent COVID-19.

Ages ranged from about 18 to 89 years, with residence in 24 US areas. Data came from immunoSEQ multiplex PCR; TCRdb stores just in-frame clones and leaves some out. The table lists 250,000 to 300,000 clones, 88% of them singletons. CDR3 length: 14 residues. CDR1 is SGHTA, CDR2 FQGNSA, per germline. Trimming removed 1 base at V and 3 bases at J, with 9 bases between. This clone was counted once. The sequencing input was PBMCs or T cells enriched from blood (not recorded which). This clonotype originated in a woman aged 60 to 75 in a cohort exposed to, infected with or recovered from COVID-19 (not recorded which). This chain connects TRBV7-2 to TRBJ1-1, with D hard to call. CDR3: CASSLDLQYTEAFF. The CDR3 DNA follows: TGTGCCAGCAGCTTAGATCTGCAGTACACTGAAGCTTTCTTT.